The entry below describes one TCR beta chain. The CDR3 is made up of 14 amino acids. Germline assignment: CDR1 WNHNN and CDR2 SYGVQD (reference sequence). The trim removed 5 bases at V and 6 bases at J, leaving 8 bases unmatched. Generated by immunoSEQ multiplex PCR, the TCRdb table keeps only in-frame clones and is missing some. The table shows roughly 300,000 clones, with about 88% occurring only once. This sample stems from a study of blood T cell repertoires in COVID-19. The source of this sequence is a woman between 25 and 40 years old who had recovered from COVID-19. The chain employs TRBV10-1 and TRBJ1-1, with 8 bases lining up with TRBD1. Source material: PBMCs or T cells enriched from blood (not recorded which). The CDR3 region has the DNA TGCGCCAGCAGTCCCGGACAGGGCTTTTCTGAAGCTTTCTTT. This encodes CASSPGQGFSEAFF.